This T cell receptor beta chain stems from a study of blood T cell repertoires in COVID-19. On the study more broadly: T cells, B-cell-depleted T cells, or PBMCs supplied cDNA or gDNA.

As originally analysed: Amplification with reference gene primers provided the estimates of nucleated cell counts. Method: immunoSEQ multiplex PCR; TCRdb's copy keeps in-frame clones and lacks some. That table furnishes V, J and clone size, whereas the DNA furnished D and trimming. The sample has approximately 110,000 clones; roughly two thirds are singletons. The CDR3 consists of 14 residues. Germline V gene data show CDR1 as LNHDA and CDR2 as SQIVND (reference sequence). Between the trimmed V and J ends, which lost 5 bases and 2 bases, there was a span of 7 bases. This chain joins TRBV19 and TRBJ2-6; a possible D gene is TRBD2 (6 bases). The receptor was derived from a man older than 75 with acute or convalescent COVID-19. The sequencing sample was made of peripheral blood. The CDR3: CASSSGAGANVLTF. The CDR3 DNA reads TGTGCCAGTAGTTCGGGGGCTGGGGCCAACGTCCTGACTTTC.